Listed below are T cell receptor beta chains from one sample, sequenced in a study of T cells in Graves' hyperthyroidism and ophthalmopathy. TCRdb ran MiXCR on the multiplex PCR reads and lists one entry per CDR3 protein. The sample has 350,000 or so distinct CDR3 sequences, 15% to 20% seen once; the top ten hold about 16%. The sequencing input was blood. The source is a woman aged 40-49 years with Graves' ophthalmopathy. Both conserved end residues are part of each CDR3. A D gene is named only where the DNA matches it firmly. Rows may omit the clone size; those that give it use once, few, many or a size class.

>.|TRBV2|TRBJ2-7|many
TGTGCCAGCAGGGGCGGCAATTCCTACGAGCAGTACTTC
CASRGGNSYEQYF
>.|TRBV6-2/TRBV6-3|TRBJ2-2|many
TGTGCCAGCAGTTATAGGGACAACACCGGGGAGCTGTTTTTT
CASSYRDNTGELFF
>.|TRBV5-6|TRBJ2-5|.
TGTGCCAGCAGCTCCTCCGGGAATGGTGAAGAGACCCAGTACTTC
CASSSSGNGEETQYF
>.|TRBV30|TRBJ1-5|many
TGTGCCTGGAGTGACAGGAGATATCAGCCCCAGCATTTT
CAWSDRRYQPQHF
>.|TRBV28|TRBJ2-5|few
TGTGCCAGCAGATCTGACCGGAGGGTGACCCAGTACTTC
CASRSDRRVTQYF
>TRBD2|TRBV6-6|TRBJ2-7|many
TGTGCCAGCAGCTCCGGGGGGAGCGAGCAGTACTTC
CASSSGGSEQYF
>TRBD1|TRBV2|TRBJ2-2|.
TGTGCCAGCAGTGACGTAGGACAGGCGAACACCGGGGAGCTGTTTTTT
CASSDVGQANTGELFF
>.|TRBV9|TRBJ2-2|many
TGTGCCAGCAGCGTATCTCGGGACACCCACACCGGGGAGCTGTTTTTT
CASSVSRDTHTGELFF
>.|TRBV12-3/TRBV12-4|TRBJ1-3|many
TGTGCCAGCAGTTTTGCCCGGAGCTCTGGAAACACCATATATTTT
CASSFARSSGNTIYF
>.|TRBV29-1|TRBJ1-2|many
TGCAGCGTTGAAGACAACAATTATGGCTACACCTTC
CSVEDNNYGYTF
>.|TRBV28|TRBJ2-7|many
TGTGCCAATGCCAGCGGGTTGGGGGAGCAGTACTTC
CANASGLGEQYF
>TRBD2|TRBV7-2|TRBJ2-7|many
TGTGCCAGCAGCACGACTAGCGGGAGAGTTGCGGACGAGCAGTACTTC
CASSTTSGRVADEQYF
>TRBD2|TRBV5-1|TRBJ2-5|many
TGCGCCAGCATGCCGGGACTAGCGGGAGTAGGGGCAGAGACCCAGTACTTC
CASMPGLAGVGAETQYF
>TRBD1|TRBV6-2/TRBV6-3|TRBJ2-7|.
TGTGCCAGCAGACGAACCGGGACAGGGATCTACGAGCAGTACTTC
CASRRTGTGIYEQYF
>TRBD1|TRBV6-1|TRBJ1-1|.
TGTGCCAGCAGCCCATCGGACAGGGCGAACACTGAAGCTTTCTTT
CASSPSDRANTEAFF
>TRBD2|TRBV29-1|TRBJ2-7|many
TGCAGCGTTGAAGATCCGAGTAGCGGGAGGCCCTACGAGCAGTACTTC
CSVEDPSSGRPYEQYF
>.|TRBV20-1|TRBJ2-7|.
TGCAGTGCTAGAGTAGGAGCGGACTACGAGCAGTACTTC
CSARVGADYEQYF
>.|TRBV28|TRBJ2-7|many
TGTGCCAGCGCGCAGGCCCAAGATTACGAGCAGTACTTC
CASAQAQDYEQYF
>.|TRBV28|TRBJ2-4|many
TGTGCCAGCAGTTTGCCCGGGAAACTAGTTCAGTACTTC
CASSLPGKLVQYF
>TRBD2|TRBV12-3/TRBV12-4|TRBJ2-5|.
TGTGCCAGCAGTCTCCTAGCGGGAGAGTACCAAGAGACCCAGTACTTC
CASSLLAGEYQETQYF
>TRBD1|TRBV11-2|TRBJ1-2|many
TGTGCCAGCACCCCGGGGACAGGTCGTCCCCTATTGTATGGCTACACCTTC
CASTPGTGRPLLYGYTF
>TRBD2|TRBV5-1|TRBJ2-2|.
TGCGCCAGCAGCTCGAGCGGGAGCCTTTCGGGCACCGGGGAGCTGTTTTTT
CASSSSGSLSGTGELFF